The 30 T cell receptor beta chains below come from one sample, sequenced in a study of cytomegalovirus exposure and HLA in healthy donors. Primers for the PCR totalled 60 Vbeta and 13 Jbeta. TCRdb's table, derived via immunoSEQ multiplex PCR, lists solely in-frame clones and lacks some. This sample carries 150,000 to 200,000 clones, approximately 80% of them seen once, and the ten largest clones take around 5%. Sequenced sample: PBMCs. These receptors all come from a man younger than 35 in good health and CMV-seronegative.

This rearrangement joins TRBV19 to TRBJ1-1, with TRBD1 matching over 9 bases. V lost 7 bases and J lost 2; bases outside the gene matches: 11. The CDR3 has 16 amino acids. The germline V gene encodes CDR1 LNHDA and CDR2 SQIVND (reference sequence). The CDR3: CASTSTGQGTNTEAFF. The CDR3 DNA reads TGTGCCAGTACCTCCACGGGACAGGGAACTAACACTGAAGCTTTCTTT.

J is TRBJ2-5 and V is TRBV7-2, with TRBD2 identical over 7 bases. The CDR3 loop spans 17 amino acids. The V gene end was trimmed by 5 bases and the J gene end by 1 base; junction bases not matched to a gene: 13. Germline V lookup: CDR1 SGHTA, CDR2 FQGNSA. The DNA of the CDR3 is TGTGCCAGCAGCCCACGGGGGGAGCGGTACCTCCAAGAGACCCAGTACTTC. This codes for CASSPRGERYLQETQYF.

Of note for this clone: Additional DNA sequences in this sample encode the identical CDR3. The chain carries TRBV20-1 and TRBJ2-3; D unclear. The CDR3 has 10 amino acids. The V gene lost 3 bases and the J gene lost 6 bases, with 4 bases spanning the gap. Germline V CDR1 and CDR2: DFQATT, SNEGSKA (reference sequence). CDR3 in DNA: TGCAGTGCTAGGAGGGATACGCAGTATTTT. Its translation is CSARRDTQYF.

The DNA for the CDR3 is TGTGCCTCGACCCCGACAGGGCTCTCACCCCTCCACTTT. This encodes CASTPTGLSPLHF. The V gene is TRBV27, the J gene TRBJ1-6; 7 bases match TRBD1. After removal of 11 bases from V and 10 bases from J, the junction contained 11 bases not matched to a gene. The CDR3 runs 13 residues. The germline V gene encodes CDR1 MNHEY and CDR2 SMNVEV (reference sequence).

The J gene is TRBJ2-1, the V gene TRBV5-1; 9 nucleotides align to TRBD2. The CDR3 contains 17 residues. V lost 3 bases and J lost 0; bases outside the gene matches: 7. The germline V gene has CDR1 SGHRS and CDR2 YFSETQ. The CDR3 DNA reads as TGCGCCAGCAGCTACCGACTAGCGGATCACTCCTACAATGAGCAGTTCTTC. It specifies CASSYRLADHSYNEQFF.

This chain connects TRBV18 to TRBJ2-7; 10 nucleotides align to TRBD2. The V gene's germline CDR1 is KGHSH and CDR2 LQKENI. This CDR3 contains 16 residues. Losses at the gene ends were 3 bases for V and 2 bases for J; bases not matched to a gene: 7. CDR3 protein: CASSPRTSGPPYEQYF. Written as DNA, the CDR3 is TGTGCCAGCTCACCGCGGACTAGCGGCCCACCCTACGAGCAGTACTTC.

The CDR3 spells CASSGPLDRTQYF. CDR3 DNA: TGTGCCAGCAGTGGTCCCCTAGATCGGACCCAGTACTTC. The chain combines TRBV2 with TRBJ2-5, with unresolved D. V was shortened by 4 bases and J by 7 bases, with 13 bases between the two germline ends. The length of the CDR3 is 13 residues. The V gene's germline CDR1 is SNHLY and CDR2 FYNNEI.

The J gene is TRBJ2-7, the V gene TRBV28; a possible D gene is TRBD2 (6 bases). V was shortened by 8 bases and J by 2 bases, with 16 bases between the two germline ends. Looked up from germline, CDR1 is MDHEN and CDR2 is SYDVKM. The CDR3 covers 14 residues. The CDR3 sequence is CASGISGDPYEQYF. CDR3 sequence (DNA): TGTGCCAGCGGGATTAGCGGAGATCCCTACGAGCAGTACTTC.

The rearrangement links TRBV27 to TRBJ2-5; 7 nucleotides agree with TRBD1. The V and J ends lost 5 bases and 2 bases, in that order; junction bases with no gene match: 14. There are 17 residues in the CDR3. Per the germline V gene, CDR1 is MNHEY and CDR2 is SMNVEV (reference sequence). CDR3 in DNA: TGTGCCAGCAGTCTACTCCGAGGGGGCGGTGGGCAAGAGACCCAGTACTTC. Encoded protein: CASSLLRGGGGQETQYF.

The V call is TRBV19, the J call TRBJ2-7; 10 nucleotides match TRBD1. Trimming removed 5 bases from V and 0 bases from J; junction bases left unmatched: 7. The germline V gene has CDR1 LNHDA and CDR2 SQIVND (reference sequence). This CDR3 contains 16 residues. The DNA of the CDR3 is TGTGCCAGTAGTTTCGCCGGGACAGGGGCCTCCTACGAGCAGTACTTC. This sequence encodes CASSFAGTGASYEQYF.

The CDR3 here is CAIGGTGGEQYF. The CDR3 DNA is TGTGCCATCGGTGGGACAGGGGGTGAGCAGTACTTC. The gene calls are TRBV10-3 and TRBJ2-7; TRBD1 agrees at 11 bases. Trimming cost V 8 bases and J 7 bases; bases outside gene matches: 4. The length of the CDR3 is 12 residues. Germline V gives CDR1 ENHRY, CDR2 SYGVKD.

The rearrangement uses TRBV5-1 and TRBJ2-3; 7 bases map to TRBD2. Trimming took 3 bases from V and 5 from J; bases not matched to a gene: 12. The CDR3 length is 16 residues. From germline, CDR1 is SGHRS and CDR2 YFSETQ. As DNA, the CDR3 is TGCGCCAGCAGCTACCGGGACTACGGACGAATAGATACGCAGTATTTT. It yields the protein CASSYRDYGRIDTQYF.

This clone was observed a single time. The gene calls are TRBV18 and TRBJ1-2, with TRBD1 as a possible D gene (5 bases). Per germline, CDR1 KGHSH and CDR2 LQKENI. The V and J ends lost 1 base and 6 bases respectively, with 12 bases between them. CDR3 length: 14 amino acids. For the CDR3, the DNA is TGTGCCAGCTCACCACTTCCAGGGAGGGATGGCTACACCTTC. Its translation is CASSPLPGRDGYTF.

The CDR3 sequence is CASSSLGQGRTGELFF. CDR3 coding DNA: TGTGCCAGCAGCTCCCTGGGACAGGGACGTACCGGGGAGCTGTTTTTT. The V and J genes are TRBV7-9 and TRBJ2-2; 9 nucleotides align to TRBD1. Germline loops: CDR1 SEHNR, CDR2 FQNEAQ (reference sequence). V lost 4 bases and J lost 5; bases outside the gene matches: 8. CDR3 length: 16 residues.

This sequence joins TRBV20-1 and TRBJ1-2, with 7 bases identical to TRBD1. J gave up 8 bases and V 3 bases, and 3 bases lay outside the gene matches. This CDR3 is 11 amino acids long. Germline V lookup: CDR1 DFQATT, CDR2 SNEGSKA (reference sequence). The CDR3 DNA reads TGCAGTGCTAGGGAGGGGGCGGGCTACACCTTC. Residues: CSAREGAGYTF.

V is TRBV27 and J is TRBJ2-1; the D gene is possibly TRBD1 (7 bases). Trimming removed 5 bases at V and 4 bases at J, with 18 bases between. CDR3 size: 16 residues. Germline V CDR1 and CDR2: MNHEY, SMNVEV (reference sequence). CDR3 coding DNA: TGTGCCAGCAGTATACTCAGGGGGGTGATGTACAATGAGCAGTTCTTC. Its protein product is CASSILRGVMYNEQFF.

The V and J genes are TRBV4-1 and TRBJ1-2; D gene uncertain. The CDR3 has 15 amino acids. Germline V gene sequence: CDR1 MGHRA, CDR2 YSYEKL. The V end was cut by 1 base, the J end by 4 bases, with 13 bases between. The CDR3 DNA follows: TGCGCCAGCAGCCAAGTTCTAAGGAGTTTCTATGGCTACACCTTC. Protein: CASSQVLRSFYGYTF.

This sequence joins TRBV28 and TRBJ1-2; 7 bases line up with TRBD1. The CDR3 loop spans 14 amino acids. Trimming took 4 bases from V and 8 from J; bases not matched to a gene: 10. Looked up from germline, CDR1 is MDHEN and CDR2 is SYDVKM. CDR3 residues: CASSSGQGDVGYTF. The CDR3 DNA follows: TGTGCCAGCAGTTCGGGGCAGGGGGACGTAGGCTACACCTTC.

This rearrangement joins TRBV10-2 to TRBJ2-1, with TRBD2 matching over 7 bases. From germline, CDR1 is WSHSY and CDR2 SAAADI. After removal of 8 bases from V and 8 bases from J, the junction contained 15 bases not matched to a gene. The CDR3 spans 15 residues. CDR3 amino acids: CASGFSGPRGHEQFF. DNA of the CDR3: TGCGCCAGCGGATTTAGCGGGCCCCGGGGCCATGAGCAGTTCTTC.

This clone was seen more than once but under ten times. The chain carries TRBV2 and TRBJ1-1; TRBD1 is a possible D gene (6 bases). The CDR3 runs to 13 residues. V was clipped by 3 bases and J by 8 bases, with 13 bases between them. From germline, CDR1 is SNHLY and CDR2 FYNNEI. The CDR3 coding sequence is TGTGCCAGCAGTGATTGGGGGCTAGGAGAAGCTTTCTTT. The encoded protein is CASSDWGLGEAFF.

The chain combines TRBV5-1 with TRBJ2-7; 7 bases align to TRBD1. CDR3 size: 15 residues. V was clipped by 2 bases and J by 2 bases; unmatched bases: 7. CDR1 SGHRS and CDR2 YFSETQ come from the germline V gene. The CDR3 bases are TGCGCCAGCAGCTTAAAGGGGGCAGTTACCTACGAGCAGTACTTC. This codes for CASSLKGAVTYEQYF.

CDR3 region: CASSVSWSGEKLFF. CDR3 sequence (DNA): TGTGCCAGCAGTGTATCTTGGAGTGGTGAAAAACTGTTTTTT. The rearrangement uses TRBV6-1 and TRBJ1-4; unclear D gene. CDR3 length: 14 amino acids. The germline V gene encodes CDR1 MNHNS and CDR2 SASEGT. Trimming cost V 4 bases and J 7 bases, with 13 bases left between them.

V usage is TRBV28 and J usage is TRBJ2-3, with 9 positions matching TRBD1. V was clipped by 5 bases and J by 6 bases; unmatched bases: 12. Germline V gene data show CDR1 as MDHEN and CDR2 as SYDVKM. CDR3 length: 16 residues. The CDR3, as DNA: TGTGCCAGCAGTCCCTTACAGGGGGCGTTTAGGGATACGCAGTATTTT. It codes for CASSPLQGAFRDTQYF.

J is TRBJ2-3 and V is TRBV29-1; D uncertain. Between the trimmed V and J ends, which lost 7 bases and 0 bases, there was a span of 14 bases. CDR3 length: 14 amino acids. Germline V gene sequence: CDR1 SQVTM, CDR2 ANQGSEA. The CDR3 is CSATRQTSTDTQYF. CDR3 coding DNA: TGCAGCGCCACCAGACAAACTAGCACAGATACGCAGTATTTT.

V is TRBV25-1 and J is TRBJ2-1; tentatively, D is TRBD1 (6 bases). Germline CDR1 is MGHDK and CDR2 is SYGVNS. CDR3 length: 13 amino acids. V was trimmed by 3 bases and J by 9 bases, leaving 12 bases between them. The DNA of the CDR3 is TGTGCCAGCAGTGAGTCTGGGGGCACTGAGCAGTTCTTC. Its translation is CASSESGGTEQFF.

V is TRBV7-2 and J is TRBJ1-2; 8 positions match TRBD1. The CDR3 spans 13 residues. V shed 6 bases and J 7 bases; nucleotides not matched to a gene: 7. The germline V gene has CDR1 SGHTA and CDR2 FQGNSA. CDR3 protein: CASRPDRASGYTF. The CDR3 DNA follows: TGTGCCAGCAGACCGGACAGGGCTTCTGGCTACACCTTC.

Only a few counts were recorded for this clone. The chain recombines TRBV6-5 with TRBJ1-6; a weak D match, TRBD1 (5 bases). Trimming cost V 8 bases and J 11 bases, with 13 bases left between them. CDR3 length: 12 amino acids. The V gene's germline CDR1 is MNHEY and CDR2 SVGAGI. DNA of the CDR3: TGTGCCAGCCGGGGGACCTCGGCACCCCTCCACTTT. This codes for CASRGTSAPLHF.

V usage is TRBV5-6 and J usage is TRBJ2-7, with TRBD1 matching 7 bases. The germline CDR1 and CDR2 sequences are SGHDT and YYEEEE. This CDR3 has 15 residues. The V gene end was trimmed by 4 bases and the J gene end by 2 bases; junction bases not matched to a gene: 9. As DNA, the CDR3 is TGTGCCAGCAGCAAGACAGGGCGATATACCTACGAGCAGTACTTC. Encoded protein: CASSKTGRYTYEQYF. Combining the CDR3 with reference TRBV5-6 and TRBJ2-7 gives the whole variable domain DAGVTQSPTHLIKTRGQQVTLRCSPKSGHDTVSWYQQALGQGPQFIFQYYEEEERQRGNFPDRFSGHQFPNYSSELNVNALLLGDSALYLCASSKTGRYTYEQYFGPGTRLTVT.

This chain uses TRBV28 with TRBJ2-7; D may be TRBD2 (6 bases). This CDR3 has 13 residues. Between the trimmed V and J ends, which lost 3 bases and 1 base, there was a span of 7 bases. Per germline, CDR1 MDHEN and CDR2 SYDVKM. CDR3 region: CASSFGGSYEQYF. The CDR3, as DNA: TGTGCCAGCAGTTTTGGAGGGTCCTACGAGCAGTACTTC.

The chain employs TRBV11-2 and TRBJ1-1, with D possibly TRBD1 on 5 matching bases. Trimming removed 4 bases from V and 1 base from J, with 19 bases in between. The CDR3 runs to 17 residues. CDR1 is SGHAT, CDR2 FQNNGV, per germline. The DNA for the CDR3 is TGTGCCAGCAGCTCATCAAATGGAGGGGCTGAGAACACTGAAGCTTTCTTT. Translating it yields CASSSSNGGAENTEAFF.